The 10 T cell receptor beta chains below were found in one sample sequenced in a study of T cell responses to AZD1222 COVID-19 vaccine. Sequencing used immunoSEQ multiplex PCR; TCRdb keeps in-frame clones, though not all of them. The sample shows 100,000 to 150,000 clones, around 90% of them seen only once. The source was peripheral blood, collected on day 0 of AZD1222 vaccination. The source of these receptors is an adult in good health.

The rearrangement joins TRBV6-5 to TRBJ1-5, with D unresolved. This CDR3 is built from 15 residues. CDR1 and CDR2 (germline): MNHEY, SVGAGI. Trimming took 4 bases from V and 4 from J, leaving 14 bases between them. CDR3 bases: TGTGCCAGCAGTTTATCCGGGTCACGGAATCAGCCCCAGCATTTT. Its translation: CASSLSGSRNQPQHF.

The chain links TRBV7-9 to TRBJ1-1; no definite D call. CDR3 length: 14 residues. Germline V gives CDR1 SEHNR, CDR2 FQNEAQ (reference sequence). V lost 3 bases and J 1 base, leaving 9 bases between the germline ends. The CDR3 coding sequence is TGTGCCAGCAGCTTTCTTGAGGGGAACACTGAAGCTTTCTTT. Its translation is CASSFLEGNTEAFF.

The chain uses TRBV11-2 and TRBJ1-1; no definite D call. The CDR3 is 14 residues long. Deletions cut 0 bases from V and 1 base from J, with 6 bases between. Germline V gene data show CDR1 as SGHAT and CDR2 as FQNNGV. The CDR3 coding sequence is TGTGCCAGCAGCTTAGAGTCAGGGAACACTGAAGCTTTCTTT. It translates to CASSLESGNTEAFF.

The rearrangement links TRBV19 to TRBJ1-1; D gene ambiguous. With 1 base removed from V and 7 bases from J, the gap between germline ends came to 10 bases. The germline V gene encodes CDR1 LNHDA and CDR2 SQIVND (reference sequence). This CDR3 region has 13 residues. The CDR3 loop reads CASSIVSANEAFF. The CDR3 DNA is TGTGCCAGTAGTATAGTGTCAGCTAATGAAGCTTTCTTT.

The chain couples TRBV6-2 or TRBV6-3 to TRBJ2-7, with 7 bases identical to TRBD2. V lost 2 bases, J lost 0 bases, and 4 bases stayed unmatched. Germline-derived CDR1 and CDR2 are MNHEY and SVGEGT. CDR3 length equals 15 residues. CDR3 region: CASSYREVPSYEQYF. The DNA of the CDR3 is TGTGCCAGCAGTTACCGGGAGGTCCCCTCCTACGAGCAGTACTTC.

This chain uses TRBV4-1 with TRBJ2-2; D remains unclear. Trimming shortened V by 0 bases and J by 1 base, and 3 bases separated the two germline ends. This CDR3 region has 14 residues. Looked up from germline, CDR1 is MGHRA and CDR2 is YSYEKL. Written as DNA, the CDR3 is TGCGCCAGCAGCCAAGAGGGGAACACCGGGGAGCTGTTTTTT. Protein product: CASSQEGNTGELFF.

The J gene is TRBJ1-6, the V gene TRBV7-2; 8 nucleotides align to TRBD1. The V segment lost 4 bases and the J segment 9 bases; nucleotides outside the gene matches: 8. The CDR3 has 15 residues. The germline CDR1 and CDR2 sequences are SGHTA and FQGNSA. The CDR3 sequence is CASSSRAGGLSPLHF. CDR3 DNA: TGTGCCAGCAGCTCTAGGGCAGGGGGCCTTTCACCCCTCCACTTT. The entire variable domain, with the rest obtained from reference TRBV7-2 and TRBJ1-6, is as follows: GAGVSQSPSNKVTEKGKDVELRCDPISGHTALYWYRQSLGQGLEFLIYFQGNSAPDKSGLPSDRFSAERTGGSVSTLTIQRTQQEDSAVYLCASSSRAGGLSPLHFGNGTRLTVT.

V is TRBV5-4 and J is TRBJ2-7, with D unresolved. The CDR3 totals 14 residues. Germline V gene data show CDR1 as SGHNT and CDR2 as YYREEE (reference sequence). V was pared by 6 bases and J by 1 base, with 14 bases between. The CDR3 DNA follows: TGTGCCAGCAATCTTGGGATTTTTTCCTACGAGCAGTACTTC. It specifies CASNLGIFSYEQYF.

V and J are TRBV5-1 and TRBJ2-7; perhaps TRBD2 as D (6 bases). The CDR3 totals 15 residues. CDR1 is SGHRS and CDR2 is YFSETQ in the germline V gene. Deletions cut 3 bases from V and 2 bases from J, with 15 bases between. The CDR3 protein is CASSSTGGPPYEQYF. The CDR3, as DNA: TGCGCCAGCAGCTCCACCGGGGGTCCTCCCTACGAGCAGTACTTC.

The chain recombines TRBV5-3 with TRBJ2-7, with D possibly being TRBD1 or TRBD2 (5 bases each). TRBV5-3 qualifies as an ORF whose function is uncertain. Trimming removed 4 bases from V and 3 bases from J, with 20 bases in between. This CDR3 is built from 16 residues. DNA of the CDR3: TGTGCCAGAAGCCCGCCGAGGGACCGCAGCATCTACGAGCAGTACTTC. Its protein product is CARSPPRDRSIYEQYF.